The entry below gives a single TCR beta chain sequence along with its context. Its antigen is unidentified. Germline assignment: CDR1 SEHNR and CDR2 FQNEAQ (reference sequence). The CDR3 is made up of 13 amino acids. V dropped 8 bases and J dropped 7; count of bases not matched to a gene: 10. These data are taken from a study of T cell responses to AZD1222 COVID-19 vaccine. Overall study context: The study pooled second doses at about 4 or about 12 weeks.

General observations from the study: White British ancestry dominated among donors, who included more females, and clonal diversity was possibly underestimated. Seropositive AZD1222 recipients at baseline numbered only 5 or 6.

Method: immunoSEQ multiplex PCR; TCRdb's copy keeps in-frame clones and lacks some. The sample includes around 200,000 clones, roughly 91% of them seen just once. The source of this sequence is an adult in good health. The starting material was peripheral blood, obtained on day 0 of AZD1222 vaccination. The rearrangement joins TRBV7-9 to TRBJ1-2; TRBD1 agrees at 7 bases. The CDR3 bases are TGTGCCAGCCAGGGTACAGGGGTGGCTGGCTACACCTTC. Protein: CASQGTGVAGYTF.